What follows describes a single TCR beta chain. The data derive from a study of cytomegalovirus exposure and HLA in healthy donors. Trimming cost V 6 bases and J 4 bases; bases outside gene matches: 9. The CDR3 is 14 amino acids. Germline CDR1 reads SGHTS; CDR2 reads YDEGEE. The PCR contained 60 Vbeta and 13 Jbeta primers. The method was immunoSEQ multiplex PCR; TCRdb's version includes in-frame clones alone and lacks a portion of them. This table holds under 120,000 clones, just under 75% found once. Sequenced material: PBMCs. The receptor was derived from a man aged 50 to 60 in good health and CMV-seropositive. This chain uses TRBV5-8 with TRBJ1-2; 7 nucleotides match TRBD1. CDR3 in amino acids: CASTIRGQSYGYTF. For the CDR3, the DNA is TGTGCCAGCACTATCAGGGGACAGAGCTATGGCTACACCTTC.